This is a list of T cell receptor beta chains from one sample in a study of T-cell reconstitution after alpha-beta-depleted transplantation in children. TCRdb redid the calling of the PCR reads with MiXCR, one entry per CDR3 protein. The sample carries about 360,000 distinct CDR3 sequences, 10% to 15% recorded once. The source material was PBMCs, sampled from the stem cell graft. The receptors were gathered from a human donor who donated a stem cell graft to a child with Fanconi anemia. The CDR3 runs from the conserved cysteine through the conserved F or W. D genes are given only for firm matches. Where a row states a size, it is once, few, many or the class of an expanded clone; other rows omit it.

clone_size	d_call	j_call	v_call	cdr3_nt	cdr3_aa
many	TRBD1	TRBJ2-7	TRBV4-2	TGTGCCAGCAGCCAAGGAAGTCAGGGGGCATACGAGCAGTACTTC	CASSQGSQGAYEQYF
many	TRBD2	TRBJ2-2	TRBV7-2	TGTGCCAGCAGCAGGACCAGCGGGGGGGCCGGGGAGCTGTTTTTT	CASSRTSGGAGELFF
many	.	TRBJ1-1	TRBV7-2	TGTGCCAGCAGCTTTAGTCAAGCTGAAGCTTTCTTT	CASSFSQAEAFF
few	TRBD1	TRBJ1-2	TRBV28	TGTGCCAGCAGGAACCCCTCAGACAGGGACTATGGCTACACCTTC	CASRNPSDRDYGYTF
many	.	TRBJ1-2	TRBV24-1	TGTGCCACCAGTAGGGAGGACTATGGCTACACCTTC	CATSREDYGYTF
many	.	TRBJ2-7	TRBV12-3/TRBV12-4	TGTGCCAGCAGTTTCGAGGGCTACGAGCAGTACTTC	CASSFEGYEQYF
.	.	TRBJ2-5	TRBV11-2	TGTGCCAGCAGCTCGGGCGCATGGGGGACCCAGTACTTC	CASSSGAWGTQYF
many	.	TRBJ2-3	TRBV12-3/TRBV12-4	TGTGCCAGCACCCAGCGGGCCAGTACAGGGGATACGCAGTATTTT	CASTQRASTGDTQYF
.	.	TRBJ1-1	TRBV5-1	TGCGCCAGCAGCTCGGGACTCCCGAGGTCTGAAGCTTTCTTT	CASSSGLPRSEAFF
.	.	TRBJ2-1	TRBV11-3	TGTGCCAGCAGCTTAGATCCGGGTAGTGGGCAGTTCTTC	CASSLDPGSGQFF
.	TRBD2	TRBJ2-2	TRBV11-2	TGTGCCAGCAGCTTAGAGGGTCTAGCGGGTTTCACCGGGGAGCTGTTTTTT	CASSLEGLAGFTGELFF
.	.	TRBJ1-5	TRBV6-2/TRBV6-3	TGTGCCAGCAGACTAGGTTGGGCCCAGCATTTT	CASRLGWAQHF
few	.	TRBJ2-5	TRBV9	TGTGCCAGCAGCGGCGCAAAACAGGAGATTATGGGGACCCAGTACTTC	CASSGAKQEIMGTQYF
many	.	TRBJ1-2	TRBV7-2	TGTGCCAGCAGCCCGTCGAGGGGGAACTATGGCTACACCTTC	CASSPSRGNYGYTF
many	.	TRBJ2-3	TRBV29-1	TGCAGCGCCGACGGTGGGGGCACAGATACGCAGTATTTT	CSADGGGTDTQYF
.	.	TRBJ2-5	TRBV11-3	TGTGCCAGCAGCTTAGATACTACTAGTCCGCTTCAAGAGACCCAGTACTTC	CASSLDTTSPLQETQYF
few	TRBD1	TRBJ2-2	TRBV5-1	TGCGCCCTCTTGACAGGGGCGAACTCCAAGGTCGCCGGGGAGCTGTTTTTT	CALLTGANSKVAGELFF
few	.	TRBJ1-4	TRBV25-1	TGTGCCAGCAGTGAATATATTAGGACGGATGAAAAACTGTTTTTT	CASSEYIRTDEKLFF
.	.	TRBJ1-1	TRBV6-5	TGTGCCAGCAGTTACTCGTCCTCAGTCCCGGAAGCTTTCTTT	CASSYSSSVPEAFF
.	.	TRBJ2-7	TRBV20-1	TGCAGTGCTAAGTCCGACCCCTACGAGCAGTACTTC	CSAKSDPYEQYF
many	TRBD1	TRBJ1-2	TRBV20-1	TGCAGTGCTAGAGAAAGTCCAGGGGGGAACTATGGCTACACCTTC	CSARESPGGNYGYTF
few	.	TRBJ2-2	TRBV6-1	TGTGCCAGCAGCCGATTACAGGCGAACACCGGGGAGCTGTTTTTT	CASSRLQANTGELFF
few	TRBD2	TRBJ2-3	TRBV7-2	TGTGCCAGCAGCTTAGCGCGGGGGGTCACAGATACGCAGTATTTT	CASSLARGVTDTQYF
few	TRBD1	TRBJ1-5	TRBV12-3/TRBV12-4	TGTGCCAGCGGGGACAGCTTCTTTGGTCAGCCCCAGCATTTT	CASGDSFFGQPQHF
few	.	TRBJ2-1	TRBV5-6	TGTGCCAGCATTAGGGTCTCCTACAATGAGCAGTTCTTC	CASIRVSYNEQFF
many	.	TRBJ1-2	TRBV29-1	TGCAGCGTTCATACCGGGACGTCGGTCTATGGCTACACCTTC	CSVHTGTSVYGYTF
many	.	TRBJ2-2	TRBV7-6	TGTGCCAGCAGCTTACTCCCCAGGGAGTTCCCCGGGGAGCTGTTTTTT	CASSLLPREFPGELFF
many	.	TRBJ1-5	TRBV5-5	TGTGCCAGCAGCTTTTGGGGGAGCAATCAGCCCCAGCATTTT	CASSFWGSNQPQHF
.	TRBD1	TRBJ1-2	TRBV18	TGTGCCAGCTCCCCTCCTGCCTCCGGGACAGGGGGGCAGTATGGCTACACCTTC	CASSPPASGTGGQYGYTF
few	.	TRBJ1-1	TRBV19	TGTGCCAGTAGTATATACGTCGGCAGTGAAGCTTTCTTT	CASSIYVGSEAFF
.	.	TRBJ1-3	TRBV11-2	TGTGCCAGCAGCCGGGACGGCGCATTGGGAAACACCATATATTTT	CASSRDGALGNTIYF
.	TRBD2	TRBJ2-3	TRBV10-3	TGTGCCATCAGCGCCCCAACTAGCGGGGGGTTCTCTAGCACAGATACGCAGTATTTT	CAISAPTSGGFSSTDTQYF
.	TRBD2	TRBJ2-5	TRBV29-1	TGCAGCGTTGAAGATGGACTAGTCCTCCAAGAGACCCAGTACTTC	CSVEDGLVLQETQYF
few	.	TRBJ2-6	TRBV4-3	TGCGCCAGCAGCCAAGTCCGGACAGTCGGGGCCAACGTCCTGACTTTC	CASSQVRTVGANVLTF
few	TRBD1	TRBJ2-3	TRBV29-1	TGCAGCGTTGAAGGGACAGGGGCTGCAGATACGCAGTATTTT	CSVEGTGAADTQYF
few	.	TRBJ1-2	TRBV18	TGTGCCAGCTCACCAGCGTCCCGCAGGGACTATGGCTACACCTTC	CASSPASRRDYGYTF
.	.	TRBJ2-7	TRBV7-8	TGTGCCAGCAGCTTATCTGGACGGGGAGGAAGGGGCTACTACGAGCAGTACTTC	CASSLSGRGGRGYYEQYF
few	.	TRBJ2-1	TRBV5-1	TGCGCCAGCAGCTTAGCTCTGGGAGATGGGAATGAGCAGTTCTTC	CASSLALGDGNEQFF
many	.	TRBJ2-1	TRBV5-1	TGCGCCAGCAGCTTGGAAGGGGGTCAGGGTGAGCAGTTCTTC	CASSLEGGQGEQFF
few	.	TRBJ1-4	TRBV2	TGTGCCAGCACCGGATCTGCGGGGAATGAAAAACTGTTTTTT	CASTGSAGNEKLFF
.	TRBD2	TRBJ2-7	TRBV29-1	TGCAGCGTTGCTAGCGGGGTTTACGAGCAGTACTTC	CSVASGVYEQYF
.	TRBD2	TRBJ2-1	TRBV10-3	TGTGCCGGTGGTTCGAATGGGCCTGGCGGGGGGTCCAATGAGCAGTTCTTC	CAGGSNGPGGGSNEQFF
many	.	TRBJ2-2	TRBV6-5	TGTGCCAGCACCGTCCTTAGGTCCGCGAACACCGGGGAGCTGTTTTTT	CASTVLRSANTGELFF
.	TRBD2	TRBJ2-7	TRBV11-2	TGTGCCAGCAGCCTGAGACTAGCGGGGACCTACGAGCAGTACTTC	CASSLRLAGTYEQYF
few	.	TRBJ1-2	TRBV6-2/TRBV6-3	TGTGCCAGCAGTCGCCCGCAGGGTATTGGCTACACCTTC	CASSRPQGIGYTF
.	.	TRBJ2-7	TRBV6-5	TGTGCCAGCAGTTACGACCGGGACAAGGCCTACGAGCAGTACTTC	CASSYDRDKAYEQYF
.	.	TRBJ1-1	TRBV20-1	TGCAGTGCTAGAGATCTAGGGGGAACTACTGAAGCTTTCTTT	CSARDLGGTTEAFF
.	.	TRBJ1-4	TRBV4-3	TGCGCCAGCAGCCAAGAGGGGGAAAAGGTTGCAACTAATGAAAAACTGTTTTTT	CASSQEGEKVATNEKLFF
many	.	TRBJ1-5	TRBV20-1	TGCAGTGCTAGAGATACTGGCAATCAGCCCCAGCATTTT	CSARDTGNQPQHF
few	.	TRBJ2-5	TRBV29-1	TGCAGCGTTGGGTTCGTGGGGGAGACCCAGTACTTC	CSVGFVGETQYF
many	TRBD1	TRBJ2-3	TRBV5-1	TGCGCCAGCAGCAATCTTCCCCCCGGGACAGGGGCAGGGGATACGCAGTATTTT	CASSNLPPGTGAGDTQYF
few	.	TRBJ1-6	TRBV20-1	TGCAGTGCCAGGCGGGGGTCATTCACCGATAATTCACCCCTCCACTTT	CSARRGSFTDNSPLHF
.	.	TRBJ2-1	TRBV6-1	TGTGCCAGCAGTCCAGAGGCTCCACAATACAATGAGCAGTTCTTC	CASSPEAPQYNEQFF
many	.	TRBJ1-1	TRBV5-1	TGCGCCAGCAGCTTGGAAGGGGTAACTGAAGCTTTCTTT	CASSLEGVTEAFF
few	TRBD1	TRBJ1-5	TRBV7-9	TGTGCCAGCAGCTCCGAGGGACAGGGGTATAGCAATCAGCCCCAGCATTTT	CASSSEGQGYSNQPQHF
few	.	TRBJ2-3	TRBV21-1	TGTGCCAGCAGCGTACCGGGACAGAGCACAGATACGCAGTATTTT	CASSVPGQSTDTQYF
.	.	TRBJ2-1	TRBV30	TGTGCCTGGAGTTCCCTTAGTTGGGGGGGCAACAATGAGCAGTTCTTC	CAWSSLSWGGNNEQFF